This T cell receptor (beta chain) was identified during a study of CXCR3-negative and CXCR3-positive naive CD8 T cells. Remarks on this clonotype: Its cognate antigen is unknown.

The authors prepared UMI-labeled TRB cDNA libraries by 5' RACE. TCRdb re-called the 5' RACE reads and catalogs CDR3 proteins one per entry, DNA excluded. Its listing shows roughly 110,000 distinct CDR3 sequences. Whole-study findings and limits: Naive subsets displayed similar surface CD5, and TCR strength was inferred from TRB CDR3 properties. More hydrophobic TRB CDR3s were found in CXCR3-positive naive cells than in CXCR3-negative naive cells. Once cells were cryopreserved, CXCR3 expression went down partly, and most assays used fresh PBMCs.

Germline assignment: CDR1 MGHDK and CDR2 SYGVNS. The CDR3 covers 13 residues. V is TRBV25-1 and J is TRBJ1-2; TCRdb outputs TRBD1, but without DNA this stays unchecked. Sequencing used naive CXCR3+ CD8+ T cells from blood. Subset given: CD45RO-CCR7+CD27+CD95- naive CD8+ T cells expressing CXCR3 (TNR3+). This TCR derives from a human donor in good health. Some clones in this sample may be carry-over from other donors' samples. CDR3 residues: CASSEFASGGYTF.